The entry below describes one T cell receptor beta chain. The sample comes from a study of cytomegalovirus exposure and HLA in healthy donors. CDR3 length: 15 amino acids. PCR employed 60 Vbeta and 13 Jbeta primers. Libraries were prepared by immunoSEQ multiplex PCR; TCRdb keeps only in-frame clonotypes and omits some of them. The table has about 85,000 clones, over 50% seen once. J is TRBJ2-7 and V is TRBV21-1; the D segment call TRBD2 is taken from the table without a DNA check. TRBV21-1 is listed as a pseudogene. Sequenced sample: PBMCs. The source of this sequence is a man younger than 45 in good health and CMV-seronegative. The CDR3 region is CASTPGGEDSYEQYF. CDR3 DNA: TGTGCCAGCACCCCGGGCGGGGAGGATTCCTACGAGCAGTACTTC.